Listed below are T cell receptor beta chains from one sample, sequenced in a study of cytomegalovirus exposure and HLA in healthy donors. Sequencing used immunoSEQ multiplex PCR; TCRdb keeps in-frame clones, though not all of them. The table shows around 91,000 clones, with over 60% occurring only once. The specimen was PBMCs. The receptors originated from a woman in her thirties or forties in good health and CMV-seropositive. Both conserved end residues are part of each CDR3. D genes are given only for firm matches. Clone size is given for some rows only: seen once, a few or many times, or a class if the clone is expanded.

>TRBV19|.|TRBJ2-3|.
TGTGCCAGTAGTATAGACGGTAGCAGTGGTGCAGATACGCAGTATTTT
CASSIDGSSGADTQYF
>TRBV7-9|.|TRBJ2-1|.
TGTGCCAGCAGCCCCCGGGCAGGGAAATACAATGAGCAGTTCTTC
CASSPRAGKYNEQFF
>TRBV10-3|TRBD2|TRBJ2-7|.
TGTGCCATCAGCGCCCCCGGGACTAGCGGGCGTTCCTACGAGCAGTACTTC
CAISAPGTSGRSYEQYF
>TRBV5-8|.|TRBJ1-4|.
TGTGCCAGCAGCGCGGGGCTTTCTCTTGCAACTAATGAAAAACTGTTTTTT
CASSAGLSLATNEKLFF
>TRBV6-1|.|TRBJ2-5|.
TGTGCCAGCAGTGACACTGGCCAAGAGACCCAGTACTTC
CASSDTGQETQYF
>TRBV9|TRBD1|TRBJ2-6|.
TGTGCCAGCAGCCCGACCGGACAGGGGGTCTCGGGGGCCAACGTCCTGACTTTC
CASSPTGQGVSGANVLTF
>TRBV9|TRBD1|TRBJ2-1|.
TGTGCCAGCAGCGGACAGGGGGCCGAGCAGTTCTTC
CASSGQGAEQFF
>TRBV7-9|TRBD1|TRBJ2-2|.
TGTGCCAGCAGCTTAATTGTAGGGACAGGGGATACCGGGGAGCTGTTTTTT
CASSLIVGTGDTGELFF
>TRBV29-1|TRBD2|TRBJ2-7|.
TGCAGCGTCGGGGGGGGGTACGAGCAGTACTTC
CSVGGGYEQYF
>TRBV19|.|TRBJ2-1|.
TGTGCCAGTGGTACTCCTCTGTCGCAGTTCTTC
CASGTPLSQFF
>TRBV28|.|TRBJ1-2|.
TGTGCCAGCTCGACCTTGGACACCTATGGCTACACCTTC
CASSTLDTYGYTF
>TRBV18|TRBD1|TRBJ2-1|.
TGTGCCAGCTCACCACCGGGGCAGGGGGCAGGGAATGAGCAGTTCTTC
CASSPPGQGAGNEQFF
>TRBV7-9|.|TRBJ2-7|.
TGTGCCAGCAGCTCAGCCCTTCTGGTCGAGGGCGAGCAGTACTTC
CASSSALLVEGEQYF
>TRBV18|.|TRBJ2-5|.
TGTGCCAGCTCACCCCTGGCCCAAGAGACCCAGTACTTC
CASSPLAQETQYF
>TRBV7-9|.|TRBJ2-2|.
TGTGCCAGCAGTGACAATTCCGGGGAGCTGTTTTTT
CASSDNSGELFF
>TRBV6-5|TRBD2|TRBJ2-7|.
TGTGCCAGCAGTCCACAAGCGGGAGTATCCGAGCAGTACTTC
CASSPQAGVSEQYF
>TRBV7-8|TRBD2|TRBJ2-2|.
TGTGCCAGCAGCTTCCGGATTAGCGGGAGGGGGGGGACCGGGGAGCTGTTTTTT
CASSFRISGRGGTGELFF
>TRBV29-1|TRBD1|TRBJ1-2|.
TGCAGCGTTCCGCCCGAGGGGACAGAGAGTCGGTACACCTTC
CSVPPEGTESRYTF
>TRBV5-4|.|TRBJ1-1|.
TGTGCCAGCAGCCCGAGTGCGGGGGCTGTTAGTGAAGCTTTCTTT
CASSPSAGAVSEAFF
>TRBV4-2|.|TRBJ1-2|few
TGTGCCAGCAGCCAGCCCTCGGACACCTACTATGGCTACACCTTC
CASSQPSDTYYGYTF
>TRBV5-1|TRBD2|TRBJ2-7|.
TGCGCCAGCAGCGGGGGACTAGCGGGAGGAGCGAGGCACGAGCAGTACTTC
CASSGGLAGGARHEQYF
>TRBV28|.|TRBJ2-6|few
TGTGCCAGCAGTCTGAGGGTCTCTGGGGCCAACGTCCTGACTTTC
CASSLRVSGANVLTF
>TRBV27|.|TRBJ2-1|.
TGTGCCAGCAGTTTTCGGCGAGGCAATGAGCAGTTCTTC
CASSFRRGNEQFF
>TRBV30|TRBD2|TRBJ2-7|.
TGTGCCTGGAGCCCGCCCACTAGCGCCTACTCCTACGAGCAGTACTTC
CAWSPPTSAYSYEQYF
>TRBV6-1|TRBD1|TRBJ1-1|.
TGTGCCAGCAGTTCTCGAACAGGGGGCAGCGCTGAAGCTTTCTTT
CASSSRTGGSAEAFF
>TRBV29-1|.|TRBJ1-1|.
TGCAGCGTGGCCCGGGGGGGGGACACTGAAGCTTTCTTT
CSVARGGDTEAFF
>TRBV6-1|TRBD1|TRBJ1-4|.
TGTGCCAGCAGAGGGGGCTTAGGTAATGAAAAACTGTTTTTT
CASRGGLGNEKLFF
>TRBV5-1|TRBD2|TRBJ2-1|once
TGCGCCAGCAGCTTGGAGACTAGCGGTTACAATGAGCAGTTCTTC
CASSLETSGYNEQFF
>TRBV29-1|.|TRBJ2-5|.
TGCAGCGTCAACCCCGCCGGGGTTGGAGAGACCCAGTACTTC
CSVNPAGVGETQYF
>TRBV9|TRBD1|TRBJ2-5|.
TGTGCCAGCCCATGGACAGGGTCTAGGGAGACCCAGTACTTC
CASPWTGSRETQYF
>TRBV7-2|TRBD1|TRBJ2-3|.
TGTGCCAGCAGTCCCTGGACAGGCGCTAGCACAGATACGCAGTATTTT
CASSPWTGASTDTQYF
>TRBV11-2|TRBD1|TRBJ2-7|.
TGTGCCAGCAGCTTATTTGCCAGACAGGGATCCCACGAGCAGTACTTC
CASSLFARQGSHEQYF
>TRBV5-8|.|TRBJ1-4|few
TGTGCCAGCAGCTTGGCCGGGTCTAATGAAAAACTGTTTTTT
CASSLAGSNEKLFF
>TRBV4-3|TRBD1|TRBJ2-1|.
TGCGCCAGCAGCCAAGCGACCTCCGGGACAGGGTTCTACAATGAGCAGTTCTTC
CASSQATSGTGFYNEQFF
>TRBV9|.|TRBJ1-4|.
TGTGCCAGCAGCCCTAGTCGGCTCCAAAGCGAAAAACTGTTTTTT
CASSPSRLQSEKLFF
>TRBV6-5|.|TRBJ2-3|.
TGTGCCAGCAGCGAGGCAGCCTGGGATACGCAGTATTTT
CASSEAAWDTQYF
>TRBV28|TRBD2|TRBJ2-7|.
TGTGCCAGCAGTTTGTCCGGGAGCGGGGGCGAGCAGTACTTC
CASSLSGSGGEQYF
>TRBV9|TRBD1|TRBJ2-5|.
TGTGCCAGCAGCGTAGAGGGCAGGGGGCATGGGACCCAGTACTTC
CASSVEGRGHGTQYF
>TRBV19|.|TRBJ1-1|once
TGTGCCAGTAGATACAGGGTGATCGGGATGAACACCGAAGCTTTCTTT
CASRYRVIGMNTEAFF
>TRBV19|TRBD1|TRBJ2-7|.
TGTGCCAGTAGTGACGGACAGGCAAGGGGCGCCTACGAGCAGTACTTC
CASSDGQARGAYEQYF
>TRBV4-1|.|TRBJ2-3|.
TGCGCCAGCAGCCAAGTCGGGAGCTATACCACAGATACGCAGTATTTT
CASSQVGSYTTDTQYF
>TRBV2|TRBD1|TRBJ1-6|.
TGTGCCAGCACGTATCGAGGGGGCCCACCACCCCTCCACTTT
CASTYRGGPPPLHF
>TRBV19|TRBD1|TRBJ2-7|.
TGTGCCAGTAGTATAGTTTCCACAGGGGGCTACGAGCAGTACTTC
CASSIVSTGGYEQYF
>TRBV18|TRBD2|TRBJ2-7|.
TGTGCCAGCTCACCACCGTCCTCGGGAGGTTCTTACGAGCAGTACTTC
CASSPPSSGGSYEQYF
>TRBV18|.|TRBJ2-7|once
TGTGCCAGCTCACCACGAGACGAGCAGTACTTC
CASSPRDEQYF
>TRBV6-5|TRBD2|TRBJ2-1|.
TGTGCCAGCAGTTACCTGCGGGGGGACAATGAGCAGTTCTTC
CASSYLRGDNEQFF
>TRBV7-9|TRBD1|TRBJ1-1|.
TGTGCCAGCAGCGGAAGAACAGGGGGCACTGAAGCTTTCTTT
CASSGRTGGTEAFF
>TRBV27|.|TRBJ2-3|.
TGTGCCAGTAGAGTAAGGGAGGCGGACCCCAAAGATACGCAGTATTTT
CASRVREADPKDTQYF
>TRBV28|.|TRBJ2-7|.
TGTGCCAGCAGTTTGGGGCAGGCAGACTACGAGCAGTACTTC
CASSLGQADYEQYF
>TRBV5-1|TRBD1|TRBJ1-4|.
TGCGCCAGCAGCTCCTCGGGACAGAATAATGAAAAACTGTTTTTT
CASSSSGQNNEKLFF
>TRBV18|TRBD2|TRBJ2-1|.
TGTGCCAGCTCACCAGGGCGGGAGAACCACAATGAGCAGTTCTTC
CASSPGRENHNEQFF
>TRBV28|TRBD1|TRBJ1-3|.
TGTGCCAGCAGGGGGACAGGGGGCGGAAACACCATATATTTT
CASRGTGGGNTIYF